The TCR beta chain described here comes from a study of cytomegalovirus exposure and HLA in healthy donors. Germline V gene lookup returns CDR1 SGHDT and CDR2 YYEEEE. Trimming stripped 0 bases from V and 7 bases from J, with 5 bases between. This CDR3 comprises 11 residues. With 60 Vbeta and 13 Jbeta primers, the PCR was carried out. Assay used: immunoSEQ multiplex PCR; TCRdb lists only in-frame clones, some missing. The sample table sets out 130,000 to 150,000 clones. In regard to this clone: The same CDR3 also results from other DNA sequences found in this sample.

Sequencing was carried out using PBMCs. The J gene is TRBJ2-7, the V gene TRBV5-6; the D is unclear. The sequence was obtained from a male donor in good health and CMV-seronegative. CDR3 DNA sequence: TGTGCCAGCAGCTTGGTAGAGGAGCAGTACTTC. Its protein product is CASSLVEEQYF.